This entry lists 18 T cell receptor beta chains sequenced from one sample in a study of T cells after yellow fever vaccination. A single record per CDR3 protein comes from TCRdb applying MiXCR to the 5' RACE reads. In the table there are 250,000 to 400,000 distinct CDR3 sequences, over 3.5% of which are singletons. Material: PBMCs, obtained 15 days after the yellow fever booster vaccination. The receptors shown here come from a young man who received the YFV17D yellow fever vaccine.

This clonotype was detected many times. V is TRBV29-1 and J is TRBJ1-1, with D hard to call. Germline V gene sequence: CDR1 SQVTM, CDR2 ANQGSEA. This CDR3 region has 15 residues. The V end was cut by 5 bases, the J end by 2 bases, with 18 bases between. The CDR3 nucleotides read TGCAGCGTTCATCCCCCCGGACCGATAAACACTGAAGCTTTCTTT. Translation gives CSVHPPGPINTEAFF.

This clonotype was picked up a small number of times. The V gene is TRBV5-1, the J gene TRBJ2-7; 10 bases fit TRBD1. CDR3 length: 17 residues. Per the germline V gene, CDR1 is SGHRS and CDR2 is YFSETQ. The V and J ends lost 0 bases and 3 bases, in that order; junction bases with no gene match: 9. CDR3: CASSLAGGTGAIYEQYF. In DNA form, the CDR3 reads TGCGCCAGCAGCTTGGCCGGGGGGACAGGGGCAATCTACGAGCAGTACTTC.

There are many counts of this clonotype. The V and J genes are TRBV7-3 and TRBJ2-7; 8 bases fit TRBD1. Trimming removed 2 bases from V and 3 bases from J; junction bases left unmatched: 0. Per the germline V gene, CDR1 is SGHTA and CDR2 is FQGTGA. This CDR3 has 13 residues. CDR3 DNA sequence: TGTGCCAGCAGCTTAGGGACAGGCTACGAGCAGTACTTC. Residues: CASSLGTGYEQYF.

This clonotype has a handful of counts. V is TRBV5-4 and J is TRBJ2-3; D is unresolved. V dropped 4 bases and J dropped 2 bases, with 17 bases sitting between them. Germline-derived CDR1 and CDR2 are SGHNT and YYREEE (reference sequence). The CDR3 has 16 residues. The CDR3 here is CASSPEASLLTDTQYF. DNA of the CDR3: TGTGCCAGCAGCCCCGAGGCCTCCCTCCTCACAGATACGCAGTATTTT.

This clonotype was counted ten times or more. The chain couples TRBV28 to TRBJ2-1; D is perhaps TRBD1 (5 bases). V lost 3 bases and J 0 bases, leaving 9 bases between the germline ends. This CDR3 region has 15 residues. Germline lookup yields CDR1 MDHEN and CDR2 SYDVKM. The CDR3 is CASSFLTDSYNEQFF. The CDR3 bases are TGTGCCAGCAGTTTTTTGACAGACTCCTACAATGAGCAGTTCTTC.

With respect to this clonotype: This may stem from a read error, because a much larger clone lies one nucleotide away. The rearrangement joins TRBV7-3 to TRBJ2-3, with D unclear. V was shortened by 4 bases and J by 6 bases, with 14 bases between the two germline ends. This CDR3 has 14 residues. The germline V gene encodes CDR1 SGHTA and CDR2 FQGTGA. CDR3 protein: CASSSGTSGDTQYF. As DNA, the CDR3 is TGTGCCAGCAGCTCGGGCACGTCTGGGGATACGCAGTATTTT.

This sequence joins TRBV5-4 and TRBJ2-1, with 7 bases fitting TRBD1. In germline, CDR1 is SGHNT, CDR2 YYREEE (reference sequence). The CDR3 loop spans 14 amino acids. V was clipped by 0 bases and J by 8 bases; unmatched bases: 5. CDR3 sequence (DNA): TGTGCCAGCAGCTTGGACAGGGGTTTCCATGAGCAGTTCTTC. Protein: CASSLDRGFHEQFF.

The chain carries TRBV5-1 and TRBJ1-1, with 8 nucleotides matching TRBD1. This CDR3 contains 15 residues. Germline trimming cut 3 bases from V and 3 bases from J; bases unmatched to any gene: 7. Per the germline V gene, CDR1 is SGHRS and CDR2 is YFSETQ. The CDR3 region is CASSWSQGADTEAFF. CDR3 nucleotides: TGCGCCAGCAGCTGGAGTCAGGGGGCCGACACTGAAGCTTTCTTT.

This clonotype was picked up a small number of times. The chain joins TRBV21-1 to TRBJ1-4; the table calls TRBD1, which could not be checked here. TRBV21-1 is termed a pseudogene. CDR3 length: 18 residues. CDR3 region: CASSKGTRQQGGEEKLFF. In DNA, the CDR3 is TGTGCCAGCAGCAAAGGAACGAGGCAACAGGGGGGAGAAGAAAAACTGTTTTTT.

The table lists this clonotype with many counts. The rearrangement joins TRBV3-1 to TRBJ1-5; D ambiguous. From germline, CDR1 is LGHDT and CDR2 YNNKEL (reference sequence). The CDR3 length is 15 residues. V lost 4 bases and J lost 3, with 13 bases in between. The CDR3 bases are TGTGCCAGCAGCCCCGGGGTGGGGTTCAATCAGCCCCAGCATTTT. It encodes CASSPGVGFNQPQHF.

In this sample, this clonotype turned up many times. This sequence joins TRBV6-5 and TRBJ2-5; tentative D call: TRBD1 (7 bases). This CDR3 region has 16 residues. Germline V lookup: CDR1 MNHEY, CDR2 SVGAGI. With 2 bases removed from V and 4 bases from J, the gap between germline ends came to 17 bases. The CDR3 DNA follows: TGTGCCAGCAGTTACCGGTGGAGGGGGCTTGGAGAGACCCAGTACTTC. Translating gives CASSYRWRGLGETQYF.

This clonotype was observed many times. The chain recombines TRBV7-8 with TRBJ2-1, with 12 nucleotides matching TRBD2. With V trimmed by 2 bases and J by 10 bases, 9 bases remained unmatched. The CDR3 totals 16 residues. The V gene's germline CDR1 is SGHVS and CDR2 FQNEAQ. The CDR3 protein is CASSLNPGLAGREQFF. CDR3 DNA: TGTGCCAGCAGCTTAAACCCCGGACTAGCGGGGAGGGAGCAGTTCTTC.

Ten or more counts support this clonotype. This chain connects TRBV6-5 to TRBJ2-1; D is unresolved. The V gene lost 7 bases and the J gene lost 4 bases, with 23 bases spanning the gap. Germline V lookup: CDR1 MNHEY, CDR2 SVGAGI. The CDR3 extends over 17 amino acids. The CDR3 loop reads CASTPNSANTVYNEQFF. The CDR3 DNA reads as TGTGCCAGCACCCCAAACTCAGCGAATACGGTGTACAATGAGCAGTTCTTC.

In this sample, this clonotype turned up a few times. The genes are TRBV29-1 and TRBJ2-3, with a tentative D call TRBD2 (6 bases). The V and J ends lost 4 bases and 0 bases respectively, with 17 bases between them. Germline-derived CDR1 and CDR2 are SQVTM and ANQGSEA. The CDR3 totals 16 residues. CDR3 in amino acids: CSVGSGYATSTDTQYF. The CDR3 region has the DNA TGCAGCGTTGGTAGCGGATATGCCACTAGCACAGATACGCAGTATTTT.

V and J are TRBV5-1 and TRBJ1-6; the D is unclear. Germline V gene data show CDR1 as SGHRS and CDR2 as YFSETQ. The CDR3 contains 12 residues. Deletions cut 3 bases from V and 8 bases from J, with 6 bases between. CDR3 region: CASSWPDSPLHF. DNA of the CDR3: TGCGCCAGCAGCTGGCCTGATTCACCCCTCCACTTT.

The V and J genes are TRBV4-1 and TRBJ1-2; 8 bases align to TRBD1. The CDR3 loop spans 17 amino acids. V lost 4 bases, J lost 8 bases, and 18 bases stayed unmatched. From germline, CDR1 is MGHRA and CDR2 YSYEKL. The CDR3 sequence: CASSRGLAGQGARGYTF. CDR3 nucleotides: TGCGCCAGCAGCCGCGGGCTTGCTGGACAGGGCGCCCGGGGCTACACCTTC.

The genes are TRBV14 and TRBJ2-1; D may be TRBD1 or TRBD2 (5 bases each). The CDR3 sequence is 15 residues long. Trimming cost V 1 base and J 4 bases, with 11 bases left between them. Germline assignment: CDR1 SGHDN and CDR2 FVKESK. CDR3: CASSQVFGGYNEQFF. In DNA, the CDR3 is TGTGCCAGCAGCCAAGTTTTTGGGGGTTACAATGAGCAGTTCTTC.

The chain employs TRBV10-2 and TRBJ2-7; D ambiguous. The CDR3 has 11 amino acids. Per germline, CDR1 WSHSY and CDR2 SAAADI. V was cut by 2 bases and J by 3 bases, with 2 bases left in between. DNA of the CDR3: TGCGCCAGCAGTGAGATCTACGAGCAGTACTTC. It yields the protein CASSEIYEQYF.